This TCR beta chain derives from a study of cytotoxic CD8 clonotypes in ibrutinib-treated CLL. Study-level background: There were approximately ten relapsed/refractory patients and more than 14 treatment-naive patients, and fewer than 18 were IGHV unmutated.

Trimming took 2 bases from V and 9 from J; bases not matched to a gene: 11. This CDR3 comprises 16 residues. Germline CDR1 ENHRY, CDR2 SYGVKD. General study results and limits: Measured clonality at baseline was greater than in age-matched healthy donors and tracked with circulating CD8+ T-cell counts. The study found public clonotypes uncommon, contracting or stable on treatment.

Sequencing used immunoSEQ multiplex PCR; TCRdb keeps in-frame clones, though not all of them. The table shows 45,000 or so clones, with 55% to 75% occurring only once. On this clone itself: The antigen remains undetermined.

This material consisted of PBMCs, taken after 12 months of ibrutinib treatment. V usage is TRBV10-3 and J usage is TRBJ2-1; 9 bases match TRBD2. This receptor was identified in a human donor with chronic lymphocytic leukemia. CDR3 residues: CAISEPSSGRKSEQFF. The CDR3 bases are TGTGCCATCAGTGAGCCAAGCAGCGGGAGGAAGTCTGAGCAGTTCTTC.